The rows below give T cell receptor beta chains drawn from one sample of a study of patients and donors after allogeneic stem cell transplantation. Each CDR3 protein is one row after TCRdb ran MiXCR on the RT-PCR reads. In the table there are some 880,000 distinct CDR3 sequences, more than 15% of which are singletons. Sequencing input: blood, either unsorted or a sorted T cell fraction (not recorded which). These receptors originate from a human donor who was either an allogeneic HSCT recipient or a stem cell or donor lymphocyte infusion donor (not recorded which). It is not recorded whose cells these are; they may come from a transplant donor. The CDR3 runs from the conserved cysteine through the conserved F or W. A D gene is named only where the DNA matches it firmly. The listing skips clone size in some rows; elsewhere it reads once, few, many or a size class.

cdr3_nt	cdr3_aa	cdr3_length	v_call	j_call	d_call	clone_size
TGCAGTGCCAGGCGGGGGACCCGAGGGGATACGCAGTATTTT	CSARRGTRGDTQYF	14	TRBV20-1	TRBJ2-3	TRBD2	.
TGTGCCAGCAGCCAAAGCAGGGGCCCAGCCTACGAGCAGTACTTC	CASSQSRGPAYEQYF	15	TRBV4-2	TRBJ2-7	.	few
TGTGCCAGCAGTTATGGTACGGTTGAAGCTTTCTTT	CASSYGTVEAFF	12	TRBV6-2/TRBV6-3	TRBJ1-1	.	many
TGTGCCAGCAGCTTATATCCAGGATACTACGAGCAGTACTTC	CASSLYPGYYEQYF	14	TRBV7-6	TRBJ2-7	.	.
TGCGCCAGCAGCCAAGAGGGGCGCGGGCTTTACAATGAGCAGTTCTTC	CASSQEGRGLYNEQFF	16	TRBV4-1	TRBJ2-1	.	few
TGTGCCAGCAGCTTGCCGCTCTATGGCTACACCTTC	CASSLPLYGYTF	12	TRBV5-6	TRBJ1-2	.	.
TGTGCCAGCGCGTCCTCAGGGGGCACTGAAGCTTTCTTT	CASASSGGTEAFF	13	TRBV11-2	TRBJ1-1	TRBD1	.
TGCGCCAGCAGCTTGGCCGGGGCAGCTAACTATGGCTACACCTTC	CASSLAGAANYGYTF	15	TRBV5-1	TRBJ1-2	.	.
TGCAGTGCTAGTGGGACCCTGAACACTGAAGCTTTCTTT	CSASGTLNTEAFF	13	TRBV20-1	TRBJ1-1	.	.
TGTGCCAGCAGTTGGACAGTAAGCACAGATACGCAGTATTTT	CASSWTVSTDTQYF	14	TRBV6-5	TRBJ2-3	.	.
TGCAGTGCTATCCTCATCCGGGACAGGGGAACAGATACGCAGTATTTT	CSAILIRDRGTDTQYF	16	TRBV20-1	TRBJ2-3	TRBD1	few
TGTGCCAGCAGTTTAAGCCCGGGACTAGTTAGGGACAATGAGCAGTTCTTC	CASSLSPGLVRDNEQFF	17	TRBV27	TRBJ2-1	TRBD2	.
TGTGCCAGCACGGGGACAGGGCTCTCCTACGAGCAGTACTTC	CASTGTGLSYEQYF	14	TRBV6-1	TRBJ2-7	TRBD1	.
TGCGCCAGCAGCTTCGGCAGGGGGCGAGACGAGCAGTACTTC	CASSFGRGRDEQYF	14	TRBV5-1	TRBJ2-7	TRBD1	.